Included here is one TCR beta chain sequence, with context. The data stem from a study of blood T cells in healthy people across ages. Germline V gene lookup returns CDR1 SGHKS and CDR2 YYEKEE (reference sequence). The CDR3 has 16 residues. V lost 3 bases and J lost 0, with 16 bases in between. With a J-beta primer mix and a sample-barcoded 5' primer, a second PCR ran about 7 to 12 cycles. TCRdb ran MiXCR on the 5' RACE reads and lists one entry per CDR3 protein. The table shows fewer than 700,000 distinct CDR3 sequences, with less than 60% occurring only once. This clonotype was obtained from a man at least 80 years old in good health. The chain has TRBV5-5 and TRBJ2-7; D might be TRBD1 (6 bases). Sequences were obtained from blood. This chain's CDR3 is CASSSWKAGDSYEQYF. The CDR3 nucleotides are TGTGCCAGCAGCTCATGGAAGGCAGGGGACTCCTACGAGCAGTACTTC.